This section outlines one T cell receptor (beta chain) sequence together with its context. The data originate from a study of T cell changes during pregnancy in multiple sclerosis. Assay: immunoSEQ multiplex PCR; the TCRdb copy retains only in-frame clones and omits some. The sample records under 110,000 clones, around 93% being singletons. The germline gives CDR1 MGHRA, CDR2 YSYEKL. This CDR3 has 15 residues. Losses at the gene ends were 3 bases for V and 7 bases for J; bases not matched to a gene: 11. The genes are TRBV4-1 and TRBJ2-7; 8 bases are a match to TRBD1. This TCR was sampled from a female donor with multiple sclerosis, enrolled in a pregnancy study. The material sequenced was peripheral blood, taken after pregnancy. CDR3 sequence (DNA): TGCGCCAGCAGCCAGACGCAGGGGGCGGAGTGGGAGCAGTACTTC. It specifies CASSQTQGAEWEQYF.